The clone carrying this T cell receptor beta chain appeared once. TCRdb keeps only in-frame clones here, not all; method: immunoSEQ multiplex PCR. Of about 59,000 clones listed, roughly 94% are singletons. V was trimmed by 5 bases and J by 8 bases, leaving 13 bases between them. Germline V CDR1 and CDR2: LNHDA, SQIVND (reference sequence). The CDR3 spans 13 residues. This sample is part of a study of T cell changes during pregnancy in multiple sclerosis. This clonotype was obtained from a female donor with multiple sclerosis, enrolled in a pregnancy study. The source was CD8+ T cells from peripheral blood mononuclear cells, collected after pregnancy. The V call is TRBV19, the J call TRBJ2-1; D perhaps matches TRBD1 (8 bases). Here the CDR3 reads CASSLQGGDEQFF. CDR3 nucleotide sequence: TGTGCCAGTAGTCTACAGGGGGGGGATGAGCAGTTCTTC.